This T cell receptor beta chain came from a study of blood T cell repertoires in COVID-19. Study summary: Collection of acute and convalescent COVID-19 samples took place in the United States, Italy and Spain. In each case, the material was cDNA or gDNA derived from T cells, B-cell-depleted T cells, or PBMCs.

Authors' data handling: Reference gene primer amplification yielded estimated nucleated cell counts. Only in-frame clones appear in the TCRdb table, and some are missing; sequencing was by immunoSEQ multiplex PCR. From that table come the V and J calls and clone size; the DNA was used to work out D and trimming. The table lists approximately 82,000 clones, 70% to 90% of them singletons. The clonotype was recovered from a woman in her seventies with active or convalescent COVID-19. Sequencing was performed on peripheral blood.

The CDR3 here is CASSLDLGQGAGTEAFF. In DNA, the CDR3 is TGTGCCAGCAGTTTAGATTTAGGACAGGGGGCCGGTACTGAAGCTTTCTTT. The rearrangement uses TRBV28 and TRBJ1-1; TRBD1 aligns across 11 bases. This CDR3 contains 17 residues. J gave up 5 bases and V 2 bases, and 10 bases lay outside the gene matches. Germline loops: CDR1 MDHEN, CDR2 SYDVKM.